This T cell receptor (beta chain) was profiled in a study of early T cells in non-severe SARS-CoV-2 infection. Across the study: Chains were not paired, and sequencing was done on bulk RNA from unsorted whole blood.

Germline values: CDR1 SEHNR, CDR2 FQNEAQ (reference sequence). The ends were cut back, 7 bases at V and 5 bases at J, with 17 bases in the middle. The CDR3 is made up of 14 amino acids. The table lists this clonotype with a few counts. Unique molecular identifiers were attached to individual cDNA molecules. TCRdb reprocessed the 5' RACE reads via MiXCR and lists one record per CDR3 protein. Of around 86,000 distinct CDR3 sequences listed, approximately 14% were seen once; the top ten hold approximately 0.62%. This TCR was recovered from an adult who was a healthcare worker with PCR-confirmed SARS-CoV-2 infection or an uninfected control (not recorded which). Material for sequencing was whole blood. The chain carries TRBV7-9 and TRBJ1-1; D ambiguous. DNA of the CDR3: TGTGCCAGCATCCCATCCGGGGAGTCAACTGAAGCTTTCTTT. As protein: CASIPSGESTEAFF.